These T cell receptor beta chains were read from a single sample in a study of siplizumab effects on memory and regulatory T cells. Sequencing was performed with immunoSEQ multiplex PCR; in TCRdb, only in-frame clones are kept and a portion is missing. The sample carries more than 85,000 clones, 80% to 95% recorded once. Sequencing was performed on CD4+ T cells sorted from blood. The receptor source for this set is a human donor in good health. The CDR3 runs from the conserved cysteine through the conserved F or W. A D gene is named only where the DNA matches it firmly. The size of a clone is reported for some rows only, either as once, few or many, or as a class for expanded clones.

size	J	D	V	CDR3	DNA
once	TRBJ1-2	NA	TRBV28	CATLRGYGYTF	TGTGCCACCCTCCGGGGATATGGCTACACCTTC
NA	TRBJ1-4	NA	TRBV27	CASKFWGGTNEKLFF	TGTGCCAGCAAGTTCTGGGGGGGCACTAATGAAAAACTGTTTTTT
NA	TRBJ2-5	NA	TRBV19	CATAGPGGETQYF	TGTGCCACCGCAGGGCCCGGGGGAGAGACCCAGTACTTC
NA	TRBJ2-3	TRBD1	TRBV6-5	CASSEGTGQYF	TGTGCCAGCAGTGAAGGGACAGGGCAGTATTTT
NA	TRBJ1-4	NA	TRBV2	CASRDIQWGNEKLFF	TGTGCCAGCAGGGACATCCAATGGGGAAATGAAAAACTGTTTTTT
NA	TRBJ2-7	NA	TRBV5-1	CASSYQGTSYEQYF	TGCGCCAGCAGCTACCAGGGGACATCCTACGAGCAGTACTTC
NA	TRBJ2-1	TRBD1	TRBV4-2	CASSPAQGASLNEQFF	TGTGCCAGCAGTCCAGCCCAGGGGGCTTCGTTAAATGAGCAGTTCTTC
NA	TRBJ2-1	NA	TRBV14	CASRPRGGGRDNEQFF	TGTGCCAGCAGGCCTAGGGGGGGAGGGAGAGACAATGAGCAGTTCTTC
few	TRBJ1-5	NA	TRBV27	CASSPGTLGEQPQHF	TGTGCCAGCAGCCCCGGGACACTAGGGGAGCAGCCCCAGCATTTT
NA	TRBJ2-5	NA	TRBV10-3	CAISGRTQETQYF	TGTGCCATCAGTGGGCGGACCCAAGAGACCCAGTACTTC
NA	TRBJ2-3	TRBD2	TRBV5-6	CASSYNPGGADTQYF	TGTGCCAGCAGCTACAATCCGGGAGGGGCAGATACGCAGTATTTT
NA	TRBJ1-2	NA	TRBV2	CASTWTVTNYGYTF	TGTGCCAGCACCTGGACAGTGACCAACTATGGCTACACCTTC
NA	TRBJ2-1	TRBD1	TRBV7-3	CASSYDRDYNEQFF	TGTGCCAGCAGCTACGACAGGGACTACAATGAGCAGTTCTTC
NA	TRBJ1-5	TRBD1	TRBV18	CASSPRAAGGSQPQHF	TGTGCCAGCTCACCTCGGGCGGCAGGGGGGAGTCAGCCCCAGCATTTT